The following is a T cell receptor (beta chain) sequence with its context. Its cognate antigen is unknown. This sample was taken from a study of T cell responses to AZD1222 COVID-19 vaccine. Study results and limitations: Across spike, vaccine-associated CD4 TCRs were found, dominant at 160-218 and 743-854. Repertoires in all cases were sampled only once the peak T cell response had passed. Increases in Spike-specific TCR breadth and depth were seen after two AZD1222 doses.

The assay was immunoSEQ multiplex PCR, and TCRdb's table has in-frame clones only and misses some. The sample records about 160,000 clones, around 93% being singletons. The V gene's germline CDR1 is MNHEY and CDR2 SMNVEV (reference sequence). The V end lost 6 bases, the J end lost 10 bases, and 25 bases lay between the germline ends. The CDR3 spans 16 residues. The sequenced sample was peripheral blood, obtained on day 0 of AZD1222 vaccination. The origin of this receptor is an adult in good health. The chain links TRBV27 to TRBJ1-5, with a possible D match to TRBD1 (6 bases). The CDR3 DNA follows: TGTGCCAGCAGACCCACCCCGGGGGGCTCAGAGGAACCCCAGCATTTT. This sequence encodes CASRPTPGGSEEPQHF.